The source of this T cell receptor (beta chain) is a study of lung T cells in sarcoidosis with Löfgren's syndrome. At the level of the study: Analyses focused on Löfgren's syndrome patients. Overall study findings and caveats: TRBV2 was the preferred pairing partner of TRAV12-1, with similar CDR3s. The most expanded V genes in Löfgren's patients were reportedly TRAV12-1 and TRBV2.

TCRdb reprocessed the reads via MiXCR and lists one record per CDR3 protein. The sample records just under 20,000 distinct CDR3 sequences, about 20% being singletons. This CDR3 has 15 residues. Germline V gene data show CDR1 as LGHDT and CDR2 as YNNKEL (reference sequence). V lost 5 bases, J lost 8 bases, and 8 bases stayed unmatched. This clonotype has ten or more counts. Antigen: not known. The sequenced sample was CD4+ T cells from PBMCs. The rearrangement joins TRBV3-1 to TRBJ2-1, with 11 positions matching TRBD2. The sequence was collected from a human donor with sarcoidosis (Löfgren's syndrome or another form), or a control subject (not recorded which). The CDR3 nucleotides read TGTGCCAGCAGCACACTAGCGGGAGTGCGGCATGAGCAGTTCTTC. Encoded protein: CASSTLAGVRHEQFF.